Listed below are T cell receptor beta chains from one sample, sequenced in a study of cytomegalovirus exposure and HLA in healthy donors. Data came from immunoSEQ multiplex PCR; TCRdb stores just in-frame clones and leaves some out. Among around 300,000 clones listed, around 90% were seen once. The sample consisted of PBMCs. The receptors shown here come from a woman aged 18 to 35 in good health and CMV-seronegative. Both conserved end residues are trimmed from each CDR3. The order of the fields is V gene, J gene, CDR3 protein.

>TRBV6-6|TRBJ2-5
ASMWSGGAEETQY
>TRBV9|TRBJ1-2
ASSYDRGGYGYT
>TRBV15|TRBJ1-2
ATSRDIQGRVSYT
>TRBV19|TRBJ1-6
ASSSGRGSPLH
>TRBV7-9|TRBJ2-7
SSSSPGQATYEQY
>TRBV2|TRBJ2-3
ASSERASGSTDTQY
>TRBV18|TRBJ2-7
ASSPPGEGSSYEQY
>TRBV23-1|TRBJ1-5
ASSQWGPYSNQPQH
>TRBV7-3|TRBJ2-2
ASSSSPGLPPGELF
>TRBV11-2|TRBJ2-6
ASATTSGGGGANVLT
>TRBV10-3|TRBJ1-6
AISDIDRGNSPLH
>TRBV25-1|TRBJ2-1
ASEDFGLAGVGEQF
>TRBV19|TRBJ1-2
ASMDRGRGGYT
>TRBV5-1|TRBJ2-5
ASSLAGAGPQETQY
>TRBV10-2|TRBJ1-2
ASSDGAGGGYGYT
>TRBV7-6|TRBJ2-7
ASSLGRDNEQY
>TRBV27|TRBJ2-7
ASSTGGFQEQY
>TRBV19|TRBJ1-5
ASSIGRGYSNQPQH
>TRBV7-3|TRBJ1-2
ASSWLESYT
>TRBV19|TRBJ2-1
ASSKEGSEQF
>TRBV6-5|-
ASSLGQELAYEQY
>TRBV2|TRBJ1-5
ASSGIPQDQPQH
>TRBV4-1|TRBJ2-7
ASSQVAGGYEQY
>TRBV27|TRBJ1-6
ASSPRENRSPLH
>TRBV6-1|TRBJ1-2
ASSEGNRGYGYT
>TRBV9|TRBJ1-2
ASSVRDSLYYGYT
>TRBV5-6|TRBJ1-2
ASSTYRGPVDGYT
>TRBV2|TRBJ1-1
ASSGQARTEAF
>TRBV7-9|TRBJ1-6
SSSLGTQGWNSPLH
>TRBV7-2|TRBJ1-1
ASSFWQEAF
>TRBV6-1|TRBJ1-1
AGGQALTLEAF
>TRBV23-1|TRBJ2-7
ASSLISNGHYLYEQY
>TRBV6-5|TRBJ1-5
ASSYGGNQPQH
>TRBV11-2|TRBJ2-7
ASSWDRGSPYEQY
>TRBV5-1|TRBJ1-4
ASSSQGANEKLF
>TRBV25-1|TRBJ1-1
ASSVYTGRNTEAF
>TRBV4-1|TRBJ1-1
ASSHAQRGLTEAF
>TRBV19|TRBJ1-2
ASSRLDVYGYT
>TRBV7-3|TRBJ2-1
ASSLTGQGSIEQF
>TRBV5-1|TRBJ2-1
ASSRAGTSGGGNNEQF
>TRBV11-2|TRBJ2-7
ASSLDPAGMYEQY
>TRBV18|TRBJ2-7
ASSRMGQPYEQY
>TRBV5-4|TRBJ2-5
ASSPMEGVQETQY
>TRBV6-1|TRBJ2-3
ASLDTAGGPDTQY
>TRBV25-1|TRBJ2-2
ATGEAGVSWNTGELF
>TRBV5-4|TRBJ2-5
ASSLAGTLAY
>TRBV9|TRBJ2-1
ASSLYSGGAYNEQF
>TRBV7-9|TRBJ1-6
ASSRSATTNSPLH
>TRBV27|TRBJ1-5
ASSFAGGHSNQPQH
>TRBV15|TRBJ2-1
ATSRDLASGGSRPLVSNEQF
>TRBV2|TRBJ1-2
ASSVHTGMKDYGYT
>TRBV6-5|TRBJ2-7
ASSRLAGAYEQY